This T cell receptor (beta chain) was retrieved from a study of T cell responses to AZD1222 COVID-19 vaccine. This CDR3 is built from 13 residues. CDR1 and CDR2 from the germline V gene are SGHRS and YFSETQ. Between the trimmed V and J ends, which lost 5 bases and 6 bases, there was a span of 13 bases. Study observations and caveats: Elevations in Spike-specific TCR breadth and depth followed administration of two AZD1222 doses. Nearly half of spike-specific TCRs reportedly target unmutated variant regions. CD4 TCRs associated with vaccination spanned spike, dominating at 160-218 and 743-854.

Concerning this clone: Its antigen is still unknown.

Data came from immunoSEQ multiplex PCR; TCRdb stores just in-frame clones and leaves some out. The sample holds approximately 180,000 clones, more than 90% seen once. Sequencing was performed on peripheral blood, taken 28 days after the second dose of the MenACWY control vaccine. The chain joins TRBV5-1 to TRBJ2-3; the D gene could be TRBD1 or TRBD2 (5 bases each). This clonotype was sampled from an adult who received the MenACWY meningococcal vaccine as a control. The CDR3 nucleotides read TGCGCCAGCAGGCCCGGGACGGCGGATACGCAGTATTTT. Translation: CASRPGTADTQYF.